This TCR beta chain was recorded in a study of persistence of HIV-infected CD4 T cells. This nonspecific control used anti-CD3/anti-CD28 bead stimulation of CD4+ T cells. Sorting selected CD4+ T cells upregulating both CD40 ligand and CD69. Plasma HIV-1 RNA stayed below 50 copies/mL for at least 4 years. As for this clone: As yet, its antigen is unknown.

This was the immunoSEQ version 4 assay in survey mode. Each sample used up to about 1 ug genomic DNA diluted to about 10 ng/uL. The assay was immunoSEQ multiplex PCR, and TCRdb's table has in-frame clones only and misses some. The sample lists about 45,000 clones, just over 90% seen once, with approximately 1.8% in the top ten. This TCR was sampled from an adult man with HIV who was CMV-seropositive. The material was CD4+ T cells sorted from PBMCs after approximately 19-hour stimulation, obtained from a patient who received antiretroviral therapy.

The CDR3 bases are TGTGCCAGCAGCGAAGGGACTAGCGGGGGGGCACTTCAACACATTCAGTACTTC. Protein sequence: CASSEGTSGGALQHIQYF. This sequence joins TRBV11-2 and TRBJ2-4, with 16 nucleotides matching TRBD2. J gave up 8 bases and V 5 bases, and 12 bases lay outside the gene matches. The germline CDR1 and CDR2 sequences are SGHAT and FQNNGV. This CDR3 comprises 18 residues.